The 16 T cell receptor beta chains below all came from one sample that was sequenced in a study of T cell responses to AZD1222 COVID-19 vaccine. TCRdb's table, derived via immunoSEQ multiplex PCR, lists solely in-frame clones and lacks some. Of 130,000 to 150,000 clones listed, approximately 89% are singletons. This specimen consisted of peripheral blood, obtained on day 0 of AZD1222 vaccination. The receptors here all came from an adult in good health.

The rearrangement uses TRBV5-5 and TRBJ2-7; TRBD1 is a possible D gene (7 bases). Deletions cut 3 bases from V and 7 bases from J, with 23 bases between. Germline assignment: CDR1 SGHKS and CDR2 YYEKEE (reference sequence). CDR3 length: 16 residues. The CDR3: CASSSEGADPLREQYF. The CDR3 region has the DNA TGTGCCAGCAGCTCGGAGGGGGCCGACCCATTGAGGGAGCAGTACTTC.

The V call is TRBV11-3, the J call TRBJ2-1; no clear D. The CDR3 spans 14 residues. Trimming shortened V by 2 bases and J by 5 bases, and 10 bases separated the two germline ends. Germline V gene lookup returns CDR1 SGHNT and CDR2 YENEEA. CDR3 DNA: TGTGCCAGCAGCTTAAATCTGGACGACAATGAGCAGTTCTTC. Translation: CASSLNLDDNEQFF.

The chain joins TRBV3-1 (or the pseudogene TRBV3-2) to TRBJ2-2, with 11 bases aligning to TRBD1. Germline CDR1 reads LGHDT; CDR2 reads YNNKEL (reference sequence). Unmatched junction bases numbered 2, after V lost 3 bases and J lost 5 bases. The CDR3 consists of 15 residues. The DNA for the CDR3 is TGTGCCAGCAGCCATTGGGACAGGGGGACCGGGGAGCTGTTTTTT. Its translation is CASSHWDRGTGELFF.

V usage is TRBV18 and J usage is TRBJ1-2, with a tentative D call TRBD1 (6 bases). Germline V lookup: CDR1 KGHSH, CDR2 LQKENI. CDR3 length: 15 amino acids. Trimming stripped 5 bases from V and 0 bases from J, with 13 bases between. The CDR3: CASSSYRAANYGYTF. The CDR3 coding sequence is TGTGCCAGCTCATCGTACAGGGCCGCTAACTATGGCTACACCTTC.

The chain joins TRBV19 to TRBJ2-4; D unclear. From germline, CDR1 is LNHDA and CDR2 SQIVND (reference sequence). V was clipped by 3 bases and J by 6 bases, with 15 bases between them. This CDR3 spans 15 amino acids. This CDR3 is CASSMVAIWGNIQYF. CDR3 nucleotide sequence: TGTGCCAGTAGTATGGTCGCCATTTGGGGAAACATTCAGTACTTC.

This clone has just a few counts. This chain uses TRBV6-4 with TRBJ2-2, with D possibly being TRBD2 (5 bases). This CDR3 contains 16 residues. V was trimmed by 0 bases and J by 4 bases, leaving 12 bases between them. The germline V gene encodes CDR1 MRHNA and CDR2 SNTAGT. The CDR3 loop reads CASSDSGETPTGELFF. CDR3 in DNA: TGTGCCAGCAGTGACTCTGGGGAGACCCCCACCGGGGAGCTGTTTTTT.

The gene calls are TRBV7-8 and TRBJ1-6; D unclear. Germline V gives CDR1 SGHVS, CDR2 FQNEAQ. Trimming removed 1 base from V and 8 bases from J, with 18 bases in between. There are 17 residues in the CDR3. The CDR3 protein is CASSLVLGQDRDSPLHF. DNA of the CDR3: TGTGCCAGCAGCTTAGTATTAGGCCAAGATCGAGATTCACCCCTCCACTTT.

The J gene is TRBJ2-1, the V gene TRBV18, with 8 bases matching TRBD2. Germline CDR1 and CDR2: KGHSH and LQKENI. V shed 8 bases, J shed 8 bases, and the junction held 14 bases outside the gene matches. The CDR3 spans 15 residues. CDR3 region: CASGSREGRFYEQFF. The CDR3 DNA reads as TGTGCCAGCGGAAGTCGGGAGGGCCGTTTCTATGAGCAGTTCTTC. Supplemented by reference TRBV18 and TRBJ2-1, the full variable domain reads NAGVMQNPRHLVRRRGQEARLRCSPMKGHSHVYWYRQLPEEGLKFMVYLQKENIIDESGMPKERFSAEFPKEGPSILRIQQVVRGDSAAYFCASGSREGRFYEQFFGPGTRLTVL.

The chain employs TRBV5-1 and TRBJ1-4; D not certain. V shed 4 bases and J shed 8 bases, with 21 bases lying between them. The CDR3 extends over 16 amino acids. The V gene's germline CDR1 is SGHRS and CDR2 YFSETQ. The CDR3 bases are TGCGCCAGCAGCCCCGAGGGTTCGCCGGGGATAGAAAAACTGTTTTTT. As protein: CASSPEGSPGIEKLFF.

This chain joins TRBV5-1 and TRBJ2-2; TRBD2 might be the D (6 bases). The CDR3 has 17 amino acids. V lost 0 bases and J 0 bases, leaving 12 bases between the germline ends. CDR1 SGHRS and CDR2 YFSETQ come from the germline V gene. CDR3 nucleotide sequence: TGCGCCAGCAGCTTGGGTGGTAGCGGCGCGAACACCGGGGAGCTGTTTTTT. Amino acids: CASSLGGSGANTGELFF.

The chain has TRBV12-3 or TRBV12-4 and TRBJ2-4; D assignment may be TRBD1 or TRBD2 (6 bases each). This CDR3 has 12 residues. The V and J ends lost 8 bases and 9 bases respectively, with 14 bases between them. The CDR3: CASGGLTSIQYF. CDR3 DNA sequence: TGTGCCAGCGGGGGGCTTACGAGCATTCAGTACTTC.

This clone was seen repeatedly, ten times or more. The chain uses TRBV24-1 and TRBJ2-3; D is undetermined. V was clipped by 0 bases and J by 2 bases, with 8 bases between them. Germline CDR1 is KGHDR and CDR2 is SFDVKD. The length of the CDR3 is 15 residues. The CDR3: CATSDLSADTDTQYF. Written as DNA, the CDR3 is TGTGCCACCAGTGATTTGAGCGCAGACACAGATACGCAGTATTTT.

CDR3 loop: CASSTTGGVNGELFF. In DNA form, the CDR3 reads TGTGCCAGCAGTACCACAGGGGGCGTAAACGGGGAGCTGTTTTTT. This chain links TRBV27 with TRBJ2-2, with 9 bases identical to TRBD1. This CDR3 spans 15 amino acids. Germline V gene lookup returns CDR1 MNHEY and CDR2 SMNVEV (reference sequence). V dropped 5 bases and J dropped 7; count of bases not matched to a gene: 8.

The chain carries TRBV16 and TRBJ1-5; D is unresolved. The CDR3 extends over 16 amino acids. Trimming removed 0 bases at V and 0 bases at J, with 9 bases between. Germline CDR1 and CDR2: KGHSY and FQNENV. The CDR3 loop reads CASSQSKTYSNQPQHF. As DNA, the CDR3 is TGTGCCAGCAGCCAATCTAAGACTTATAGCAATCAGCCCCAGCATTTT.

CDR3 DNA sequence: TGCAGCGTTCGCCTTAGCGGGGGTGCAGATACGCAGTATTTT. This encodes CSVRLSGGADTQYF. The V call is TRBV29-1, the J call TRBJ2-3; 9 nucleotides align to TRBD2. Germline V gene data show CDR1 as SQVTM and CDR2 as ANQGSEA. V lost 5 bases and J lost 4; bases outside the gene matches: 7. The CDR3 runs to 14 residues.

The gene calls are TRBV5-5 and TRBJ2-1; no definite D call. Germline V gene lookup returns CDR1 SGHKS and CDR2 YYEKEE (reference sequence). The V and J ends lost 2 bases and 7 bases respectively, with 13 bases between them. The CDR3 totals 14 residues. The CDR3 protein is CASSFDTDSNEQFF. CDR3 coding DNA: TGTGCCAGCAGCTTTGATACAGACTCGAATGAGCAGTTCTTC.